These T cell receptor beta chains were read from a single sample in a study of HIV-infected children after antiretroviral therapy interruption. TCRdb analysed the 3' RACE reads with MiXCR anew, one entry per CDR3 protein. The sample records about 83,000 distinct CDR3 sequences, approximately 6.9% being singletons. Sequenced material: CD45RA+ CD4+ T cells from PBMCs, pooled from several time points, taken from a donor given antiretroviral therapy, either interrupted or continuous. Source of these receptors: a pool of human donors with HIV. Each CDR3 is given with its conserved first and last residue. D genes are given only for firm matches. A row's size may be missing; if present it is once, few, many or a size class.

d_call clone_size j_call v_call cdr3_aa cdr3_nt
- - TRBJ2-1 TRBV20-1 CSARRAVGYYNEQFF TGCAGTGCTAGAAGAGCGGTGGGGTACTACAATGAGCAGTTCTTC
TRBD1 many TRBJ1-6 TRBV5-1 CASSLTQGASSPLHF TGCGCCAGCAGCTTAACTCAGGGGGCGAGTTCACCCCTCCACTTT
- - TRBJ2-1 TRBV5-1 CASSLLDYNNEQFF TGCGCCAGCAGCTTGCTGGACTACAACAATGAGCAGTTCTTC
- many TRBJ2-1 TRBV6-1 CASIRQGNRNEQFF TGTGCCAGCATCCGGCAGGGTAATAGGAATGAGCAGTTCTTC
TRBD1 many TRBJ2-5 TRBV10-3 CAISPGQGARETQYF TGTGCCATCAGCCCGGGACAGGGGGCCCGGGAGACCCAGTACTTC
- many TRBJ2-2 TRBV7-8 CASRANSPNTGELFF TGTGCCAGCAGGGCCAACAGCCCGAACACCGGGGAGCTGTTTTTT
TRBD2 few TRBJ2-1 TRBV7-8 CASRRSGTNNEQFF TGTGCCAGCAGACGCAGCGGGACTAACAATGAGCAGTTCTTC
- many TRBJ1-6 TRBV7-2 CASSLGAPGSPLHF TGTGCCAGCAGCTTAGGGGCCCCAGGTTCACCCCTCCACTTT
- many TRBJ2-3 TRBV5-4 CASSLVGGPTDTQYF TGTGCCAGCAGCTTGGTCGGGGGGCCCACAGATACGCAGTATTTT
TRBD2 many TRBJ2-3 TRBV6-1 CASSDVAGGADTQYF TGTGCCAGCAGCGATGTAGCGGGGGGGGCAGATACGCAGTATTTT
TRBD1 once TRBJ1-2 TRBV20-1 CSARVFRGLDYGYTF TGCAGTGCTAGAGTCTTCAGGGGGCTAGACTATGGCTACACCTTC
TRBD1 many TRBJ1-6 TRBV5-1 CASSKDRGNSPLHF TGCGCCAGCAGCAAGGACAGGGGAAATTCACCCCTCCACTTT